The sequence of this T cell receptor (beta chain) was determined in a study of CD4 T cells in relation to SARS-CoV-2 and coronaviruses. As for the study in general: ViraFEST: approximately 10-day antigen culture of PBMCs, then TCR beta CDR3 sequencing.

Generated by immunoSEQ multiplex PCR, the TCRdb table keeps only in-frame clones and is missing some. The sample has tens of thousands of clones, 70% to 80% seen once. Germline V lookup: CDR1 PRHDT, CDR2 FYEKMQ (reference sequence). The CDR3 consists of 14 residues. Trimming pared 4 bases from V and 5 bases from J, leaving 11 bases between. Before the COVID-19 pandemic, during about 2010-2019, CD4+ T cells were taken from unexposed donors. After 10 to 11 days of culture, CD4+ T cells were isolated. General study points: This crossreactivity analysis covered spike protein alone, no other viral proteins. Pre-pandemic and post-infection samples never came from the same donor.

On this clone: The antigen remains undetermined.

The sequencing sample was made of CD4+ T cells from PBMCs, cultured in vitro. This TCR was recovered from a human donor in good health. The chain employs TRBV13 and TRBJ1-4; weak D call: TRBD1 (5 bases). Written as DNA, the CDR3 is TGTGCCAGCAGCTCCAGGGTGACCAATGAAAAACTGTTTTTT. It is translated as CASSSRVTNEKLFF.